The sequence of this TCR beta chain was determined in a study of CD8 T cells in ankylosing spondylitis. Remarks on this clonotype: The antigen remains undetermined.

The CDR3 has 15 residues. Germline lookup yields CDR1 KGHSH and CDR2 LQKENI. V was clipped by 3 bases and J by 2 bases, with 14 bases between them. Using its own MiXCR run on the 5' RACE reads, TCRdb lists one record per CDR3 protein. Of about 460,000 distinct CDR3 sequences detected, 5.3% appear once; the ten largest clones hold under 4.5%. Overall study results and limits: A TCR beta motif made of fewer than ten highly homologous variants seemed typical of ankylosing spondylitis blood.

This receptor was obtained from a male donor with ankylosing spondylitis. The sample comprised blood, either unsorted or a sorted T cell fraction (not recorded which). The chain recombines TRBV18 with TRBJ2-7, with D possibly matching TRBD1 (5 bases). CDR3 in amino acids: CASSPGPNPTYEQYF. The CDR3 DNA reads TGTGCCAGCTCACCGGGGCCTAATCCGACCTACGAGCAGTACTTC.